This entry features one T cell receptor (beta chain) sequence. Germline V gene data show CDR1 as SNHLY and CDR2 as FYNNEI. The CDR3 has 14 residues. After removal of 6 bases from V and 6 bases from J, the junction contained 8 bases not matched to a gene. This entry is derived from a study of shared clonotypes between healthy human individuals. The method was immunoSEQ multiplex PCR; TCRdb's version includes in-frame clones alone and lacks a portion of them. The sample records approximately 2.5 million clones, roughly 92% being singletons. This receptor was taken from a young man in good health. The sequenced sample consisted of naive CD4+ T cells sorted from blood. The subset denotes: CD45RA+ positively selected. This chain joins TRBV2 and TRBJ2-1; 7 bases align to TRBD1. In DNA, the CDR3 is TGTGCCAGCAGGAGACAGGGTAGGCCCAATGAGCAGTTCTTC. Its protein product is CASRRQGRPNEQFF. The full variable domain, rest sourced from reference TRBV2 and TRBJ2-1, is EPEVTQTPSHQVTQMGQEVILRCVPISNHLYFYWYRQILGQKVEFLVSFYNNEISEKSEIFDDQFSVERPDGSNFTLKIRSTKLEDSAMYFCASRRQGRPNEQFFGPGTRLTVL.